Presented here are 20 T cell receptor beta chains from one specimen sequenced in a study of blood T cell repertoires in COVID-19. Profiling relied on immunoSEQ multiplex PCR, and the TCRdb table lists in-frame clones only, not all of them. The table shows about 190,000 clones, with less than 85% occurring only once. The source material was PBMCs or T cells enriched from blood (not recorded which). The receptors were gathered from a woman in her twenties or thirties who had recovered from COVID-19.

The CDR3 DNA sequence: TGTGCTAGTGGTTCAGGGACTAGCGGAGTCACAGATACGCAGTATTTT. It specifies CASGSGTSGVTDTQYF. The chain carries TRBV12-5 and TRBJ2-3; the match to TRBD2 covers 11 bases. Looked up from germline, CDR1 is LGHNT and CDR2 is FRNRAP. The CDR3 runs to 16 residues. The junction had 5 bases not matched to a gene; V was cut back by 4 bases and J by 2 bases.

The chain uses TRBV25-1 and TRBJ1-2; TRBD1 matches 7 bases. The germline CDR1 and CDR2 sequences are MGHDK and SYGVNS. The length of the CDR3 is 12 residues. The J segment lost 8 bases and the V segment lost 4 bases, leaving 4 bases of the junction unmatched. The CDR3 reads CASSAGGRGYTF. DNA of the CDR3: TGTGCCAGCAGTGCAGGGGGTCGGGGCTACACCTTC.

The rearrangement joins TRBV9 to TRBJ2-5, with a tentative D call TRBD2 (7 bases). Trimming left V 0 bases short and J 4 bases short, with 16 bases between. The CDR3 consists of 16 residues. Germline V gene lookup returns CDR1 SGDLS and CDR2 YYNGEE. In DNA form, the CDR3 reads TGTGCCAGCAGCGTAGGAGGAGGGGGGGCGAGAGAGACCCAGTACTTC. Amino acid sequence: CASSVGGGGARETQYF.

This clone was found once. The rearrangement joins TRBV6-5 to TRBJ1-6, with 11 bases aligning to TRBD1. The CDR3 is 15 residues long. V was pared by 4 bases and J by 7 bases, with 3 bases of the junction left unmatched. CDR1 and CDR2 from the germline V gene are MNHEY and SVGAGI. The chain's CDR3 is CASSSDRGHNSPLHF. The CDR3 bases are TGTGCCAGCAGTTCGGACAGGGGGCACAATTCACCCCTCCACTTT.

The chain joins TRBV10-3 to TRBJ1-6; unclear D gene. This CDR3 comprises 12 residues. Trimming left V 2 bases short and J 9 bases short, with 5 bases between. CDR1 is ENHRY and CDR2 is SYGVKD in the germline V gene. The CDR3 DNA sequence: TGTGCCATCAGTGAGCGGGTTTCACCCCTCCACTTT. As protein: CAISERVSPLHF.

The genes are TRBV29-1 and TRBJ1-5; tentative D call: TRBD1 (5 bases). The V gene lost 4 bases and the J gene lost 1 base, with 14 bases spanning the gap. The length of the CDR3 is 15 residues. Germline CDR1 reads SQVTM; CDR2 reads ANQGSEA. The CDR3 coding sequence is TGCAGCGTTGTGATGTCTGGGGGGAGCAATCAGCCCCAGCATTTT. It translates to CSVVMSGGSNQPQHF.

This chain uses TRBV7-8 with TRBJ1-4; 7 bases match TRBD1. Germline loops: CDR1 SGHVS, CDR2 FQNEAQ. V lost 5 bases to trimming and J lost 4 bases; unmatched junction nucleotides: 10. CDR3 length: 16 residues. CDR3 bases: TGTGCCAGCAGCGCAGGAACGACAGGGAGTAATGAAAAACTGTTTTTT. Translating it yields CASSAGTTGSNEKLFF. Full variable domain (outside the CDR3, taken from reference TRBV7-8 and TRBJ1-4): GAGVSQSPRYKVAKRGQDVALRCDPISGHVSLFWYQQALGQGPEFLTYFQNEAQLDKSGLPSDRFFAERPEGSVSTLKIQRTQQEDSAVYLCASSAGTTGSNEKLFFGSGTQLSVL.

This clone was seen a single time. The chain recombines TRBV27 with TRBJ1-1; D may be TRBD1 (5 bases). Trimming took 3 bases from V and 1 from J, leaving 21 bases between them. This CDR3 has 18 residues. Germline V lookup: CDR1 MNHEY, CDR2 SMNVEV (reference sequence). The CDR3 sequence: CASSFFQGGVTSNTEAFF. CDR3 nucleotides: TGTGCCAGCAGTTTCTTTCAGGGTGGGGTCACATCGAACACTGAAGCTTTCTTT.

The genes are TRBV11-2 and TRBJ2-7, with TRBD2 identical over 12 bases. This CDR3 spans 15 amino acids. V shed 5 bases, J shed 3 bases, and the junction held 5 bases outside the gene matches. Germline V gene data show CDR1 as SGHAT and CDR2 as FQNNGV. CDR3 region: CASSPSGGVFYEQYV. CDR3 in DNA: TGTGCCAGCAGCCCTAGCGGGGGGGTTTTCTACGAGCAGTACGTC.

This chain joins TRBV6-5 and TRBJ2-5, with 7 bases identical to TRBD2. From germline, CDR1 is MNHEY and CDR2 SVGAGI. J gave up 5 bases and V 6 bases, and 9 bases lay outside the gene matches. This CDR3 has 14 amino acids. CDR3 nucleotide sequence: TGTGCCAGCAGCCAGGCCGGGGGGAGCGAGACCCAGTACTTC. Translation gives CASSQAGGSETQYF.

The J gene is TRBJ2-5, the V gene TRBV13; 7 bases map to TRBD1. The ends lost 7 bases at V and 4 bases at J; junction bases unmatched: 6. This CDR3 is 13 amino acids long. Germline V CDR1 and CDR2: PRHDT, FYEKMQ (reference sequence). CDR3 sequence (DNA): TGTGCCAGCAACTCTAGGACAGGAGAGACCCAGTACTTC. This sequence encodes CASNSRTGETQYF.

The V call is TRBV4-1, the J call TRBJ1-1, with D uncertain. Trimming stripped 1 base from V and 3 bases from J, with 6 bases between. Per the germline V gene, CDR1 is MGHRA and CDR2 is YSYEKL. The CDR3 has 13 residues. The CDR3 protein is CASSQVEDTEAFF. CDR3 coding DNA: TGCGCCAGCAGCCAAGTCGAGGACACTGAAGCTTTCTTT.

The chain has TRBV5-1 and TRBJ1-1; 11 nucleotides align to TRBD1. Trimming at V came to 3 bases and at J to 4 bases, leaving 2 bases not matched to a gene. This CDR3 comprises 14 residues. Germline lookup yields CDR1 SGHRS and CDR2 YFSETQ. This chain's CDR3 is CASSWGQGVTEAFF. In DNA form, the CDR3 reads TGCGCCAGCAGCTGGGGACAGGGGGTCACTGAAGCTTTCTTT.

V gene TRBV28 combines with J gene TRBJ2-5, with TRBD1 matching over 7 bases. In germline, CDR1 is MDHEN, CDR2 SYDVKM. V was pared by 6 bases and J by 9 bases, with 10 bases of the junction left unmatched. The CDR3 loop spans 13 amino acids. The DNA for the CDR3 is TGTGCCAGCAGACCCGGGACAGAGAGGGCCCAGTACTTC. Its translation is CASRPGTERAQYF. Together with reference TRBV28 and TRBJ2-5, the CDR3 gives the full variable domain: DVKVTQSSRYLVKRTGEKVFLECVQDMDHENMFWYRQDPGLGLRLIYFSYDVKMKEKGDIPEGYSVSREKKERFSLILESASTNQTSMYLCASRPGTERAQYFGPGTRLLVL.

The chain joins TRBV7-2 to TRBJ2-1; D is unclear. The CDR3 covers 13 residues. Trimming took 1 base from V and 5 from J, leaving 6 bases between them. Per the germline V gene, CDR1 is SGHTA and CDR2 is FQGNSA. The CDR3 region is CASSLVSNNEQFF. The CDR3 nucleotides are TGTGCCAGCAGCTTAGTTAGCAACAATGAGCAGTTCTTC.

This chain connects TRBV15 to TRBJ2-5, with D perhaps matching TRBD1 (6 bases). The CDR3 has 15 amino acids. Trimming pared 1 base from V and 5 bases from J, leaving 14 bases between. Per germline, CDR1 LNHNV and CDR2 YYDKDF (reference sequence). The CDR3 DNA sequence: TGTGCCACCAGCAGAGTATCTCAGGGGCCGGAGACCCAGTACTTC. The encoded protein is CATSRVSQGPETQYF.

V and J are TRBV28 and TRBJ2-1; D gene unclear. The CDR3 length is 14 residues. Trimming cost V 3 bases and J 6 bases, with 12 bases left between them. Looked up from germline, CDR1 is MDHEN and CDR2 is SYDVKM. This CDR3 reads CASSLVGSFNEQFF. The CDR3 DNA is TGTGCCAGCAGTTTGGTTGGCAGTTTCAATGAGCAGTTCTTC.

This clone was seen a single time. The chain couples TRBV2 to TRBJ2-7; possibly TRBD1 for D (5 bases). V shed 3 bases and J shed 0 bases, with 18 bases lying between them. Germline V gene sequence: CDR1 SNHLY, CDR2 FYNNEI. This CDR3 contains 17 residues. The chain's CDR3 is CASSESPPRDVSYEQYV. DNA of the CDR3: TGTGCCAGCAGTGAGAGTCCCCCCAGGGATGTCTCCTACGAGCAGTACGTC.

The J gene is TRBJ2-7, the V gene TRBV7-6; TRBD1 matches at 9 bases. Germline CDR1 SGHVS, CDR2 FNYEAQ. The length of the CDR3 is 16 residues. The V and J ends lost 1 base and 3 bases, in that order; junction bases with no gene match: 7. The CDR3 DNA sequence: TGTGCCAGCAGCTTAGTAGGAGAGACAGGGGGCTACGAGCAGTACTTC. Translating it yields CASSLVGETGGYEQYF.

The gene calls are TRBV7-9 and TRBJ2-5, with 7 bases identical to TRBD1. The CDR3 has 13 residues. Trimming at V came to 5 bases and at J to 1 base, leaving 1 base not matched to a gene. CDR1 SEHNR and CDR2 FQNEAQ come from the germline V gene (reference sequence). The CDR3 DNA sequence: TGTGCCAGCAGCCGGGACAGCCAAGAGACCCAGTACTTC. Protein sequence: CASSRDSQETQYF.